Below are 20 T cell receptor beta chains sequenced from a single sample in a study of monozygotic twins with inflammatory bowel disease. From the 5' RACE reads, TCRdb lists one entry per CDR3 protein and no DNA. Found here are approximately 390,000 distinct CDR3 sequences; the top ten clones hold about 2.3%. The sequenced material came from blood. These receptors all stem from a human donor with ulcerative colitis or Crohn's disease, or a healthy co-twin of an affected twin (not recorded which).

The chain links TRBV6-1 to TRBJ1-5; the D call from TCRdb, TRBD1, cannot be confirmed without DNA. CDR3 length: 16 residues. Looked up from germline, CDR1 is MNHNS and CDR2 is SASEGT. CDR3 sequence reads: CASVLGTAYSNQPQHF.

The CDR3 is CSATTTGSNQPQHF. J is TRBJ1-5 and V is TRBV20-1. The CDR3 loop spans 14 amino acids. CDR1 is DFQATT, CDR2 SNEGSKA, per germline (reference sequence).

The V gene is TRBV3-1, the J gene TRBJ2-5. CDR1 and CDR2 (germline): LGHDT, YNNKEL (reference sequence). The CDR3 has 12 residues. CDR3 residues: CASSQVAETQYF.

J is TRBJ1-2 and V is TRBV12-3 or TRBV12-4; the TRBD1 assignment by TCRdb is unverifiable without DNA. The CDR3 loop spans 13 amino acids. The CDR3 spells CASRGQGGTGYTF.

The chain joins TRBV20-1 to TRBJ1-2; absent DNA, TCRdb's TRBD1 call cannot be checked. Germline V gives CDR1 DFQATT, CDR2 SNEGSKA (reference sequence). This CDR3 comprises 11 residues. CDR3 protein: CSARVGRGCTF.

The chain joins TRBV15 to TRBJ2-2; no DNA is available, so the TRBD2 call from TCRdb remains unchecked. Germline assignment: CDR1 LNHNV and CDR2 YYDKDF (reference sequence). The CDR3 runs to 16 residues. The CDR3 sequence is CATDSSKRAGTGELFF.

The rearrangement links TRBV24-1 to TRBJ2-3. The CDR3 extends over 14 amino acids. CDR1 KGHDR and CDR2 SFDVKD come from the germline V gene. The CDR3 reads CATSQATSTDTQYF.

The chain uses TRBV3-1 and TRBJ1-6; TCRdb gives TRBD1 as the D gene, but with no DNA this cannot be confirmed. In germline, CDR1 is LGHDT, CDR2 YNNKEL (reference sequence). This CDR3 is 12 amino acids long. CDR3 region: CASSGLELSLHF.

The chain uses TRBV5-1 and TRBJ1-4; TCRdb's assignment of TRBD1 cannot be checked, as there is no DNA. The CDR3 covers 15 residues. The germline CDR1 and CDR2 sequences are SGHRS and YFSETQ. CDR3: CASSWRQGPNEKLFF.

The gene calls are TRBV6-1 and TRBJ1-4; the TCRdb call, TRBD1, lacks DNA for checking. Germline lookup yields CDR1 MNHNS and CDR2 SASEGT. The CDR3 contains 13 residues. The CDR3 protein is CATGGATNEKLFF.

This sequence joins TRBV7-9 and TRBJ2-2; lacking DNA, the TRBD2 call made by TCRdb goes unchecked. There are 16 residues in the CDR3. Germline assignment: CDR1 SEHNR and CDR2 FQNEAQ (reference sequence). The CDR3 here is CASSLITSGNTGELFF.

V gene TRBV3-1 combines with J gene TRBJ2-2; as DNA is missing, the TRBD1 call by TCRdb cannot be tested. The germline V gene has CDR1 LGHDT and CDR2 YNNKEL (reference sequence). This CDR3 region has 15 residues. The CDR3 is CASSPWRGNPGELFF.

The chain has TRBV12-3 or TRBV12-4 and TRBJ2-7. This CDR3 has 11 amino acids. CDR3: CASGGAHEQYF.

This chain links TRBV5-1 with TRBJ2-5; TCRdb picks TRBD1, but there is no DNA to check that call. This CDR3 is built from 13 residues. CDR1 and CDR2 (germline): SGHRS, YFSETQ. CDR3 sequence reads: CASSQTGDETQYF.

This chain joins TRBV5-1 and TRBJ1-1; the D call of TRBD1 rests on TCRdb alone, since no DNA is present to check it. The CDR3 contains 15 residues. Germline CDR1 is SGHRS and CDR2 is YFSETQ. CDR3 residues: CASGETGARGTEAFF.

The J gene is TRBJ2-1, the V gene TRBV10-3; as DNA is missing, the TRBD2 call by TCRdb cannot be tested. This CDR3 has 14 residues. Germline V CDR1 and CDR2: ENHRY, SYGVKD. CDR3 sequence reads: CERGAGGPFTEQFF.

The chain combines TRBV10-3 with TRBJ2-5; TCRdb designates TRBD1, a call that cannot be tested without DNA. The CDR3 has 13 residues. Germline values: CDR1 ENHRY, CDR2 SYGVKD. CDR3 sequence: CAIGPQGWETQYF.

The chain combines TRBV20-1 with TRBJ2-5; the TRBD1 assignment by TCRdb is unverifiable without DNA. CDR3 size: 14 residues. From germline, CDR1 is DFQATT and CDR2 SNEGSKA (reference sequence). The CDR3: CSAPARTGGETQYF.

The rearrangement joins TRBV7-6 to TRBJ1-4; TCRdb designates TRBD1, a call that cannot be tested without DNA. The CDR3 length is 15 residues. CDR1 SGHVS and CDR2 FNYEAQ come from the germline V gene. The CDR3 region is CASSSTGVVNEELFF.

The chain is built from TRBV5-1 and TRBJ2-1; TCRdb gives TRBD2 as the D gene, but with no DNA this cannot be confirmed. The CDR3 is made up of 18 amino acids. The germline V gene encodes CDR1 SGHRS and CDR2 YFSETQ. The CDR3 sequence is CASSFYRKSGSGDGEQFF.